The 8 T cell receptor beta chains given below trace back to one sample, sequenced in a study of response to subunit inactivated influenza vaccine. MiXCR was run by TCRdb on the RT-PCR reads, yielding one entry per CDR3 protein. The profile shows about 540,000 distinct CDR3 sequences, 20% to 25% of them singletons. The sample was also linked to a second study, of T cells expressing NK-cell markers. Per that paper: TCR beta libraries carry UMIs added by 5'RACE template switching.

The sample was CD4+ T cells sorted from PBMCs, taken approximately 13 days after vaccination. These receptors originate from a man in his fifties who received an inactivated influenza vaccine.

The chain is built from TRBV4-2 and TRBJ1-4, with unresolved D. V shed 0 bases and J shed 6 bases, with 14 bases lying between them. Germline V gene sequence: CDR1 LGHNA, CDR2 YNFKEQ. This CDR3 is built from 16 residues. The CDR3 DNA is TGTGCCAGCAGCCAAGATAGAAGGATGAGGGATGAAAAACTGTTTTTT. This codes for CASSQDRRMRDEKLFF.

This clonotype was picked up one time. V and J are TRBV27 and TRBJ1-1; D call uncertain. V was pared by 5 bases and J by 0 bases, with 10 bases between. Germline-derived CDR1 and CDR2 are MNHEY and SMNVEV (reference sequence). The CDR3 runs 14 residues. The CDR3 nucleotides read TGTGCCAGCAGTGGGTCCGAGATGAACACTGAAGCTTTCTTT. This gives the protein CASSGSEMNTEAFF.

The V and J genes are TRBV5-1 and TRBJ1-4, with TRBD1 matching over 11 bases. The CDR3 has 16 amino acids. Germline lookup yields CDR1 SGHRS and CDR2 YFSETQ. V shed 4 bases and J 5 bases; nucleotides not matched to a gene: 7. The CDR3 DNA sequence: TGCGCCAGCAGCCCCGGGACAGGGGGATTGAATGAAAAACTGTTTTTT. Amino acids: CASSPGTGGLNEKLFF.

The rearrangement joins TRBV7-8 to TRBJ1-5; 7 bases agree with TRBD1. V dropped 4 bases and J dropped 9; count of bases not matched to a gene: 9. The CDR3 length is 14 residues. Germline-derived CDR1 and CDR2 are SGHVS and FQNEAQ. The CDR3 reads CASSSDRAPGPQHF. CDR3 bases: TGTGCCAGCAGCTCCGACAGGGCCCCTGGGCCCCAGCATTTT.

This clonotype was counted only a few times. CDR3 sequence: CSVLTSEGTEKLFF. CDR3 in DNA: TGCAGCGTTTTAACGTCGGAGGGGACTGAAAAACTGTTTTTT. The rearrangement joins TRBV29-1 to TRBJ1-4, with D possibly matching TRBD1 (5 bases). The CDR3 runs to 14 residues. V lost 5 bases, J lost 7 bases, and 17 bases lay in between. The germline V gene has CDR1 SQVTM and CDR2 ANQGSEA.

The rearrangement links TRBV20-1 to TRBJ1-2; possible D gene TRBD1, 5 bases. Trimming removed 6 bases from V and 1 base from J, with 21 bases in between. Per germline, CDR1 DFQATT and CDR2 SNEGSKA (reference sequence). This CDR3 is built from 16 residues. The CDR3 is CSAAGTALNDNYGYTF. CDR3 DNA: TGCAGTGCCGCCGGGACCGCACTAAATGATAACTATGGCTACACCTTC.

The chain recombines TRBV5-1 with TRBJ1-1, with D maybe TRBD1 (6 bases). This CDR3 region has 15 residues. Germline CDR1 SGHRS, CDR2 YFSETQ. The V gene lost 6 bases and the J gene lost 3 bases, with 18 bases spanning the gap. CDR3 in amino acids: CASKGLGGVDTEAFF. For the CDR3, the DNA is TGCGCCAGCAAGGGATTGGGGGGCGTGGACACTGAAGCTTTCTTT. Based on the CDR3 plus reference TRBV5-1 and TRBJ1-1, the full variable domain is KAGVTQTPRYLIKTRGQQVTLSCSPISGHRSVSWYQQTPGQGLQFLFEYFSETQRNKGNFPGRFSGRQFSNSRSEMNVSTLELGDSALYLCASKGLGGVDTEAFFGQGTRLTVV.

The sample holds many counts of this clonotype. J is TRBJ2-5 and V is TRBV5-1; TRBD2 matches 13 bases. In germline, CDR1 is SGHRS, CDR2 YFSETQ. Unmatched junction bases numbered 9, after V lost 4 bases and J lost 0 bases. The CDR3 loop spans 18 amino acids. This CDR3 reads CASSPLGLAGDNQETQYF. The CDR3 nucleotides are TGCGCCAGCAGCCCACTAGGACTAGCGGGGGATAACCAAGAGACCCAGTACTTC.